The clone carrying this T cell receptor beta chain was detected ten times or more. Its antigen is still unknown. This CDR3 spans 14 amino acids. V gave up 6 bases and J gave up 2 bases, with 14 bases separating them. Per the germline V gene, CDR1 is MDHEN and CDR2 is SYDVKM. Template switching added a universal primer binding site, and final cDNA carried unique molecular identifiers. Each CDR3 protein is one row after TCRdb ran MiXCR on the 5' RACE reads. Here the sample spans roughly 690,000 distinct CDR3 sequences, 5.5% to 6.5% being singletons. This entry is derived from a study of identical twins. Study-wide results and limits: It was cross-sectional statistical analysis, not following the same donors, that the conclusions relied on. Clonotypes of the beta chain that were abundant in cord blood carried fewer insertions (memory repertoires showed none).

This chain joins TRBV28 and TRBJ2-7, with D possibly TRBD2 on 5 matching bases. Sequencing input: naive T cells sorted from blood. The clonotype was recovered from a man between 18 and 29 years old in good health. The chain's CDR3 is CASSPQLVAYEQYF. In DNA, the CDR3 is TGTGCCAGCAGCCCACAACTAGTCGCCTACGAGCAGTACTTC.